One and the same sample provided the 2 T cell receptor beta chains below, sequenced in a study of blood T cell repertoires in COVID-19 (dated by TCRdb to about 2020). Libraries were prepared through the immunoSEQ multiplex PCR assay. Not all clones reach the TCRdb copy of this immuneACCESS table, which keeps in-frame sequences only. Checked studies attribute under half of the gap to unresolved V genes and leave the rest unexplained. Present in this sample are about 440,000 clones, around 91% of which were seen just once. About 0.6% of the sample is in the top ten clones. Source material: PBMCs or T cells enriched from blood (not recorded which). The source of these receptors is a man between 18 and 35 years old who had recovered from COVID-19.

This clone appeared a single time. The chain joins TRBV7-8 to TRBJ2-5, with 11 bases aligning to TRBD2. The CDR3 runs 16 residues. CDR1 is SGHVS, CDR2 FQNEAQ, per germline. V was clipped by 4 bases and J by 5 bases; unmatched bases: 9. The CDR3 bases are TGTGCCAGCAGCTGGGATAGCGGGGGGGCAGGGGAGACCCAGTACTTC. This codes for CASSWDSGGAGETQYF.

This chain connects TRBV7-9 to TRBJ1-3, with D hard to call. The V end was cut by 3 bases, the J end by 0 bases, with 12 bases between. Germline lookup yields CDR1 SEHNR and CDR2 FQNEAQ (reference sequence). The CDR3 contains 16 residues. The CDR3 DNA sequence: TGTGCCAGCAGCTTCGCAGGCTTAAACTCTGGAAACACCATATATTTT. Its translation is CASSFAGLNSGNTIYF.